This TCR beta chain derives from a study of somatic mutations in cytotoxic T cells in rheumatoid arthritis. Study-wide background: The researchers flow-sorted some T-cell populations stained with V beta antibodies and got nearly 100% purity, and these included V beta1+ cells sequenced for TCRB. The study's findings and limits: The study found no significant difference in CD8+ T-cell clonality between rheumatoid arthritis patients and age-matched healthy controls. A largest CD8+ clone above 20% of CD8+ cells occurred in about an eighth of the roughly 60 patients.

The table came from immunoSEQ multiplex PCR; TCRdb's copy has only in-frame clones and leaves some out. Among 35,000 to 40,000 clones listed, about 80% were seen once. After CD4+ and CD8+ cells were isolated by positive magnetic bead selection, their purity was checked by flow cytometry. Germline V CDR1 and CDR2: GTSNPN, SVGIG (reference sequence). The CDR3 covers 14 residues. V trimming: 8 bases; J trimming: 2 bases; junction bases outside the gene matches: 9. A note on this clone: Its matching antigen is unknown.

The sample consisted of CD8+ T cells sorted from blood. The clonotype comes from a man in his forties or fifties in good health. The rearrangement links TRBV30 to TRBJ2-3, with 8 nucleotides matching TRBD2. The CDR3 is CARNGAGVTDTQYF. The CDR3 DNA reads TGTGCCCGGAATGGAGCGGGAGTCACAGATACGCAGTATTTT.